This TCR beta chain was sequenced during a study of T cell changes during pregnancy in multiple sclerosis. Germline CDR1 MNHEY, CDR2 SVGAGI. The CDR3 runs 15 residues. Deletions cut 0 bases from V and 9 bases from J, with 15 bases between. The assay was immunoSEQ multiplex PCR, and TCRdb's table has in-frame clones only and misses some. The table records tens of thousands of clones, about 92% of them present only once. The sequence came from a female donor in good health, enrolled as a control in a pregnancy study. The chain couples TRBV6-5 to TRBJ2-1; possibly TRBD2 for D (6 bases). This sample comprised CD8+ T cells from peripheral blood mononuclear cells, obtained in the third trimester of pregnancy. CDR3 bases: TGTGCCAGCAGTTACTCGGTGGGGGGTGTGGGTGAGCAGTTCTTC. It encodes CASSYSVGGVGEQFF.